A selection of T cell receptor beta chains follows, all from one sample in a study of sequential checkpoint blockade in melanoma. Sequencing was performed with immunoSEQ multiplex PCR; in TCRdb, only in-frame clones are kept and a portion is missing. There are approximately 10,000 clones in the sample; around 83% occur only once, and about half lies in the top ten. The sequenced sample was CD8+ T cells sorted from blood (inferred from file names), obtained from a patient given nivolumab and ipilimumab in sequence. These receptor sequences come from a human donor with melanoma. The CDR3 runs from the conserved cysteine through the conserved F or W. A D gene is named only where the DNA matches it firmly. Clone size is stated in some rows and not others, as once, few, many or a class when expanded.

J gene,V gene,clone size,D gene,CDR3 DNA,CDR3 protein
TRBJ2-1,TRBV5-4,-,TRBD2,TGTGCCAGCAGCTTGGCAGCGGGGGGCTACAATGAGCAGTTCTTC,CASSLAAGGYNEQFF
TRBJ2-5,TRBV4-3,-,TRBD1,TGCGCCAGCAGCCAAGAAATTACCCGACAGGGGTACGGGGAGACCCAGTACTTC,CASSQEITRQGYGETQYF
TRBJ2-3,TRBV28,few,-,TGTGCCAGCAGTTTCGTACTAGGCACAGATACGCAGTATTTT,CASSFVLGTDTQYF
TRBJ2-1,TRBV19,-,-,TGTGCCAGTAGTATGAGCGGTAGCTCCTACAATGAGCAGTTCTTC,CASSMSGSSYNEQFF
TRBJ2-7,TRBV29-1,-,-,TGCAGCGTTGAGGGGCAGGGGAACGAGCAGTACTTC,CSVEGQGNEQYF
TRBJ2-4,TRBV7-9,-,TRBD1,TGTGCCAGCAGCCCGCAGGGGGTAGCCAAAAACATTCAGTACTTC,CASSPQGVAKNIQYF
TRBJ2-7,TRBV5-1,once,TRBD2,TGCGCCAGCAGCCCCGCTAGCGGGGGGTACTCCTACGAGCAGTACTTC,CASSPASGGYSYEQYF
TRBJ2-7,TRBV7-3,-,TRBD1,TGTGCCAGCAGCGTAAAACTGGACAGGGCTTATTACTACGAGCAGTACTTC,CASSVKLDRAYYYEQYF
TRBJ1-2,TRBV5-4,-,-,TGTGCCAGCAGCCAGAACAGGGTTTCTAGCTATGGCTACACCTTC,CASSQNRVSSYGYTF
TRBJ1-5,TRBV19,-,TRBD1,TGTGCCAGTAGTATTGACAGGGGAGTGAATCAGCCCCAGCATTTT,CASSIDRGVNQPQHF
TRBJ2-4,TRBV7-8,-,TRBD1,TGTGCCAGCAGCTTCCGACAGGGGGCGACCGTAGCCGGGGAAAACATTCAGTACTTC,CASSFRQGATVAGENIQYF
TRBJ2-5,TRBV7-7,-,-,TGTGCTAGCAGCTTTCCAGGGGCTGTGGAGACCCAGTACTTC,CASSFPGAVETQYF
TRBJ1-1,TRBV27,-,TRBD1,TGTGCCAGCAGTAGGGACAGGGGGAACACTGAAGCTTTCTTT,CASSRDRGNTEAFF
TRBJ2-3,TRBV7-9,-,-,TGTGCCAGCAGCCCCCAGGACAGCGGGGACACAGATACGCAGTATTTT,CASSPQDSGDTDTQYF
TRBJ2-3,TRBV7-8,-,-,TGTGCCAGCAGTCCGGGCGGGTATGCCACAGATACGCAGTATTTT,CASSPGGYATDTQYF
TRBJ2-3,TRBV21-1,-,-,TGTGCCAGCAGCCCCCGGACTAGCGGGGGGGACACAGATACGCAGTATTTT,CASSPRTSGGDTDTQYF